This T cell receptor beta chain was sequenced during a study of tumour-infiltrating T cells in Burkitt lymphoma. Study overall: Survival, overall and progression-free, tracked with productive clonality.

Only a few counts were recorded for this clone. The assay was immunoSEQ multiplex PCR, and TCRdb's table has in-frame clones only and misses some. The profile shows thousands of clones, approximately 83% of them singletons. The CDR3 runs 16 residues. Germline CDR1 reads SQVTM; CDR2 reads ANQGSEA. Trimming took 7 bases from V and 0 from J; bases not matched to a gene: 10. What was sequenced was tumor tissue. This chain connects TRBV29-1 to TRBJ1-3; 9 nucleotides line up with TRBD1. This TCR came from a human donor with diffuse large B-cell lymphoma. The CDR3 region is CSAYFLDRGSGNTIYF. The CDR3 coding sequence is TGCAGCGCCTACTTTTTGGACAGGGGCTCTGGAAACACCATATATTTT. The full variable domain, its missing parts supplied by reference TRBV29-1 and TRBJ1-3, is SAVISQKPSRDICQRGTSLTIQCQVDSQVTMMFWYRQQPGQSLTLIATANQGSEATYESGFVIDKFPISRPNLTFSTLTVSNMSPEDSSIYLCSAYFLDRGSGNTIYFGEGSWLTVV.